This is a list of T cell receptor beta chains from one sample in a study of T cells in Graves' hyperthyroidism and ophthalmopathy. TCRdb re-called the multiplex PCR reads with MiXCR, one entry per CDR3 protein. Among about 700,000 distinct CDR3 sequences listed, 12% to 15% were seen once. Material: blood. These receptors were collected from a woman between 18 and 29 years old with Graves' hyperthyroidism. CDR3s include the opening cysteine and the closing phenylalanine or tryptophan. A D gene is named only where the DNA matches it firmly. A clone size is listed for some rows: how often the clone was seen (once, few, many), or a class if it is expanded.

D: TRBD1
J: TRBJ2-1
V: TRBV5-6
size: many
CDR3: CASSRQGANNEQFF
DNA: TGTGCCAGCAGCAGACAGGGAGCCAACAATGAGCAGTTCTTC

D: .
J: TRBJ1-1
V: TRBV7-9
size: .
CDR3: CASSPPPHKNTEAFF
DNA: TGTGCCAGCAGCCCCCCCCCCCACAAGAACACTGAAGCTTTCTTT

D: TRBD2
J: TRBJ2-1
V: TRBV11-3
size: .
CDR3: CASQAYKASGRGYNEQFF
DNA: TGTGCCTCTCAAGCTTATAAGGCTAGCGGGAGAGGATACAATGAGCAGTTCTTC

D: .
J: TRBJ2-4
V: TRBV5-6
size: few
CDR3: CASSWGTVNIQYF
DNA: TGTGCCAGCAGCTGGGGGACGGTGAACATTCAGTACTTC

D: TRBD2
J: TRBJ2-7
V: TRBV20-1
size: many
CDR3: CSARLAGYYEQYF
DNA: TGCAGTGCTAGGCTAGCGGGGTACTACGAGCAGTACTTC

D: .
J: TRBJ1-5
V: TRBV28
size: few
CDR3: CASSGGFKQHF
DNA: TGTGCCAGCAGTGGGGGGTTTAAGCAGCATTTT

D: TRBD1
J: TRBJ2-6
V: TRBV28
size: .
CDR3: CASRPPEGAWNGANVLTF
DNA: TGTGCCAGCAGACCCCCCGAGGGGGCCTGGAATGGGGCCAACGTCCTGACTTTC

D: .
J: TRBJ1-1
V: TRBV18
size: many
CDR3: CASSQGSNTEAFF
DNA: TGTGCCAGCTCACAGGGGTCGAACACTGAAGCTTTCTTT

D: TRBD2
J: TRBJ2-3
V: TRBV10-1
size: .
CDR3: CASSESGAGGDTQYF
DNA: TGCGCCAGCAGTGAGTCTGGAGCGGGAGGGGATACGCAGTATTTT

D: .
J: TRBJ2-7
V: TRBV6-1
size: many
CDR3: CASRSPFSYEQYF
DNA: TGTGCCAGCAGGTCGCCTTTCTCCTACGAGCAGTACTTC

D: .
J: TRBJ2-2
V: TRBV2
size: many
CDR3: CASSPRVTNTGELFF
DNA: TGTGCCAGCAGTCCCCGCGTGACGAACACCGGGGAGCTGTTTTTT

D: .
J: TRBJ2-2
V: TRBV5-1
size: few
CDR3: CASQSGTGELFF
DNA: TGCGCCAGCCAATCCGGCACCGGGGAGCTGTTTTTT

D: .
J: TRBJ1-1
V: TRBV3-1
size: many
CDR3: CASSPRGVDTEAFF
DNA: TGTGCCAGCAGTCCTCGGGGGGTTGACACTGAAGCTTTCTTT

D: .
J: TRBJ1-4
V: TRBV20-1
size: .
CDR3: CSAATGFATNEKLFF
DNA: TGCAGTGCTGCGACCGGGTTCGCAACTAATGAAAAACTGTTTTTT

D: .
J: TRBJ2-2
V: TRBV30
size: .
CDR3: CAWSVGPGELFF
DNA: TGTGCCTGGAGTGTAGGGCCCGGGGAGCTGTTTTTT

D: .
J: TRBJ1-1
V: TRBV27
size: many
CDR3: CASSLSMRTVEAFF
DNA: TGTGCCAGCAGTTTATCGATGCGGACAGTTGAAGCTTTCTTT

D: TRBD2
J: TRBJ2-7
V: TRBV28
size: .
CDR3: CASSRLADSYEQYF
DNA: TGTGCCAGCAGTCGACTAGCGGACTCCTACGAGCAGTACTTC

D: TRBD1
J: TRBJ2-1
V: TRBV6-6
size: many
CDR3: CASSYSGTGSYNEQFF
DNA: TGTGCCAGCAGTTACTCCGGGACAGGGTCCTACAATGAGCAGTTCTTC

D: .
J: TRBJ2-3
V: TRBV30
size: many
CDR3: CAWSASGGGTDTQYF
DNA: TGTGCCTGGAGTGCTTCGGGTGGGGGCACAGATACGCAGTATTTT

D: TRBD2
J: TRBJ2-4
V: TRBV7-2
size: .
CDR3: CASSSGRGKNIQYF
DNA: TGTGCCAGCAGCAGCGGGAGGGGCAAAAACATTCAGTACTTC